One T cell receptor (beta chain) is described in this entry. Antigen unknown. Profiling relied on immunoSEQ multiplex PCR, and the TCRdb table lists in-frame clones only, not all of them. The sample has 160,000 or so clones; around 90% are singletons. The sample comes from a study of T cell responses to AZD1222 COVID-19 vaccine. The CDR3 totals 14 residues. J lost 3 bases, V lost 2 bases, and 4 bases had no gene match. Germline V gene lookup returns CDR1 SQVTM and CDR2 ANQGSEA. Whole-study findings and limits: Clonal diversity was possibly underestimated, and the donors were mostly white British, with more females. CD4 TCRs linked to vaccination spanned spike, dominating at 160-218 and 743-854. Baseline seropositives among AZD1222 recipients totaled only five or six.

The gene calls are TRBV29-1 and TRBJ1-3; TRBD1 matches 7 bases. Sequences were derived from peripheral blood, sampled on day 0 of AZD1222 vaccination. This TCR derives from an adult in good health. CDR3 sequence: CSVETGAGGNTIYF. The CDR3 DNA reads TGCAGCGTTGAAACAGGGGCAGGTGGAAACACCATATATTTT.